These T cell receptor beta chains were read from a single sample in a study of T-cell reconstitution after alpha-beta-depleted transplantation in children. MiXCR, run by TCRdb on the PCR reads, gives a single entry per CDR3 protein. This sample has about 580,000 distinct CDR3 sequences, with roughly 23% found just once. The sequenced sample was PBMCs, mostly from graft donor cells, obtained 360 days after TCRalphabeta/CD19-depleted stem cell transplant. The source is a boy younger than two who had a stem cell transplant for acute myeloid leukemia, so the T cells may come from the graft donor. Each CDR3 is given with its conserved first and last residue. The D gene is left open where the match is weak. Clone size appears in some rows only: once, few, many, or a class for an expanded clone.

d_call j_call v_call clone_size cdr3_aa cdr3_nt
TRBD1 TRBJ2-2 TRBV9 many CASSVKGTGFRTGTGELFF TGTGCCAGCAGCGTAAAAGGGACAGGGTTTCGGACGGGCACCGGGGAGCTGTTTTTT
- TRBJ1-1 TRBV5-1 many CASSSLGEDAFF TGCGCCAGCAGCTCTCTTGGGGAAGATGCTTTCTTT
- TRBJ2-4 TRBV18 few CASSHNPNSGGGGKNIQYF TGTGCCAGCTCACACAACCCAAATTCAGGGGGAGGAGGTAAAAACATTCAGTACTTC
- TRBJ1-3 TRBV15 - CATSGPGITGNTIYF TGTGCCACCAGCGGACCGGGGATTACTGGAAACACCATATATTTT
TRBD1 TRBJ1-2 TRBV24-1 few CATSDSPGQYKEGYTF TGTGCCACCAGTGATTCCCCGGGACAGTACAAAGAAGGCTACACCTTC
- TRBJ1-1 TRBV2 few CASNLERTATEAFF TGTGCCAGCAATCTAGAAAGGACAGCCACTGAAGCTTTCTTT
TRBD2 TRBJ2-3 TRBV24-1 - CATSDFGSGGAADTQYF TGTGCCACCAGTGATTTCGGTAGCGGGGGGGCCGCAGATACGCAGTATTTT
- TRBJ2-3 TRBV20-1 many CSARVPRYSHTDTQYF TGCAGTGCTAGAGTGCCGAGGTACTCCCACACAGATACGCAGTATTTT
- TRBJ1-1 TRBV3-1 - CASSQTPNTEAFF TGTGCCAGCAGCCAAACCCCGAACACTGAAGCTTTCTTT
TRBD2 TRBJ2-5 TRBV12-3/TRBV12-4 - CASSLERLALSQETQYF TGTGCCAGCAGTTTGGAAAGACTAGCCTTATCCCAAGAGACCCAGTACTTC
- TRBJ2-2 TRBV6-5 once CASSYLRGTGELFF TGTGCCAGCAGTTATCTTAGGGGCACCGGGGAGCTGTTTTTT
TRBD1 TRBJ2-5 TRBV7-8 once CASSLPGQGRRQETQYF TGTGCCAGCAGCTTACCAGGACAGGGGAGGCGGCAAGAGACCCAGTACTTC
- TRBJ2-2 TRBV25-1 - CASSDVGNTGELFF TGTGCCAGCAGTGACGTCGGGAACACCGGGGAGCTGTTTTTT
- TRBJ2-3 TRBV6-5 - CASSYFDTDTQYF TGTGCCAGCAGTTACTTTGACACAGATACGCAGTATTTT
- TRBJ2-5 TRBV6-1 - CASTTTETQYF TGTGCCAGCACTACGACCGAGACCCAGTACTTC